A selection of T cell receptor beta chains follows, all from one sample in a study of cytomegalovirus exposure and HLA in healthy donors. Repertoires were generated with immunoSEQ multiplex PCR, while TCRdb's copy carries only in-frame clones and drops some. The sample totals 40,000 to 50,000 clones. The sample was PBMCs. These receptors all come from a woman aged 35 to 49 in good health and CMV-seronegative. Both conserved end residues are part of each CDR3. The order of the fields is CDR3 protein, CDR3 DNA, D gene, V gene, J gene. A D gene is named only where the DNA matches it firmly.

cdr3_aa: CSVSPPGENIQYF
cdr3_nt: TGCAGCGTCTCCCCCCCGGGGGAAAACATTCAGTACTTC
d_call: NA
v_call: TRBV29-1
j_call: TRBJ2-4

cdr3_aa: CASSQEGLAGTLNEQFF
cdr3_nt: TGCGCCAGCAGCCAAGAGGGACTAGCGGGGACCCTCAATGAGCAGTTCTTC
d_call: TRBD2
v_call: TRBV4-3
j_call: TRBJ2-1

cdr3_aa: CASSLGGENEQFF
cdr3_nt: TGCGCCAGCAGCTTGGGGGGGGAGAATGAGCAGTTCTTC
d_call: NA
v_call: TRBV5-1
j_call: TRBJ2-1

cdr3_aa: CASSPGQGLGGELFF
cdr3_nt: TGTGCCAGTAGCCCGGGACAGGGTCTAGGCGGGGAGCTGTTTTTT
d_call: TRBD1
v_call: TRBV19
j_call: TRBJ2-2

cdr3_aa: CASSPTSGPINEQFF
cdr3_nt: TGTGCCAGCTCACCTACTAGCGGGCCGATCAATGAGCAGTTCTTC
d_call: TRBD2
v_call: TRBV18
j_call: TRBJ2-1

cdr3_aa: CASSFPGTGELFF
cdr3_nt: TGTGCCAGCAGCTTCCCAGGGACTGGGGAGCTGTTTTTT
d_call: NA
v_call: TRBV7-2
j_call: TRBJ2-2

cdr3_aa: CASSVSSGSIDEQYF
cdr3_nt: TGTGCCAGTAGTGTGTCTAGCGGGAGCATTGACGAGCAGTACTTC
d_call: TRBD2
v_call: TRBV19
j_call: TRBJ2-7

cdr3_aa: CASSGRANEKLFF
cdr3_nt: TGTGCCAGCAGCGGCAGGGCAAATGAAAAACTGTTTTTT
d_call: NA
v_call: TRBV9
j_call: TRBJ1-4

cdr3_aa: CSARLADTQYF
cdr3_nt: TGCAGTGCTAGACTAGCTGATACGCAGTATTTT
d_call: NA
v_call: TRBV20-1
j_call: TRBJ2-3

cdr3_aa: CASSGLAGGDEQYF
cdr3_nt: TGTGCCAGCAGTGGACTAGCGGGAGGGGACGAGCAGTACTTC
d_call: TRBD2
v_call: TRBV27
j_call: TRBJ2-7

cdr3_aa: CASSPGGETQYF
cdr3_nt: TGTGCCAGTAGTCCCGGAGGGGAGACCCAGTACTTC
d_call: NA
v_call: TRBV19
j_call: TRBJ2-5